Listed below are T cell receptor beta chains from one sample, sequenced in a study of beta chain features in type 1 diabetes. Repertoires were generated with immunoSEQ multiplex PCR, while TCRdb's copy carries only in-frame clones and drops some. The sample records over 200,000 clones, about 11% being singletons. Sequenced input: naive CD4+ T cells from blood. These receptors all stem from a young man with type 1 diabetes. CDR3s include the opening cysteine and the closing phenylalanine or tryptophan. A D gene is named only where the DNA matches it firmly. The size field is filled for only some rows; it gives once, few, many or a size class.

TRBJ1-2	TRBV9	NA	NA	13	TGTGCCAGCAGCCCCGAGTCAGGGAATGGCTACACCTTC	CASSPESGNGYTF
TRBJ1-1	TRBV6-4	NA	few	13	TGTGCCAGCAGCCCGACAGGGAACACTGAAGCTTTCTTT	CASSPTGNTEAFF
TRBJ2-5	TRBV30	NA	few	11	TGTGCCTGGACCGGCGGGGAGACCCAGTACTTC	CAWTGGETQYF
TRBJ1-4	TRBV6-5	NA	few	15	TGTGCCAGCAGTTACTCGGACAACTTAAGGGGAAAACTGTTTTTT	CASSYSDNLRGKLFF
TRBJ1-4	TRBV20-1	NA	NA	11	TGCAGTGCTAGAGAGAGTGAAAAACTGTTTTTT	CSARESEKLFF
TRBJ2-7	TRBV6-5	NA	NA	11	TGTGCCAGCAGTTACGGCCCAGAGCAGTACTTC	CASSYGPEQYF
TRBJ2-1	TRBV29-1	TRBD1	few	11	TGCAGCGGACAGGGCTACAATGAGCAGTTCTTC	CSGQGYNEQFF
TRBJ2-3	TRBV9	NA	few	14	TGTGCCAGCAGCGTACTTTCTAGCACAGATACGCAGTATTTT	CASSVLSSTDTQYF
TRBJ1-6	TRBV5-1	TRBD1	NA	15	TGCGCCAGCAGCTGGGACAGACCTCCCAATTCACCCCTCCACTTT	CASSWDRPPNSPLHF
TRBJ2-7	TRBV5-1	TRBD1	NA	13	TGCGCCAGCAGGTATGGGACAGCCTACGAGCAGTACTTC	CASRYGTAYEQYF
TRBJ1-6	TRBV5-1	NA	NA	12	TGCGCCAGCAGGATCGACAGTTCACCCCTCCACTTT	CASRIDSSPLHF
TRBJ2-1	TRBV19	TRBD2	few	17	TGTGCCAGTAGTACTCGGACTAGCGGGGCTTCCTACAATGAGCAGTTCTTC	CASSTRTSGASYNEQFF
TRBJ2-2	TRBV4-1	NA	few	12	TGCGCCAGCAGTACTAGCCTCGGGGAGCTGTTTTTT	CASSTSLGELFF
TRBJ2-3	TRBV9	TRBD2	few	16	TGTGCCAGCAGCGTAGCGGGGGGGCAGAATGCAGATACGCAGTATTTT	CASSVAGGQNADTQYF
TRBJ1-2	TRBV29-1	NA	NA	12	TGCAGCGTTGGGGAGTCAACCTATGGCTACACCTTC	CSVGESTYGYTF
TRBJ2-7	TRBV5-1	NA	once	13	TGCGCCAGCAGCTCGACCCCAGGGGAAGAGCAGTACTTC	CASSSTPGEEQYF
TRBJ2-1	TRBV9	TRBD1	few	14	TGTGCCAGCAGTACAGGGGGCTCCTACAATGAGCAGTTCTTC	CASSTGGSYNEQFF
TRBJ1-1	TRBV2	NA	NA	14	TGTGCCAGCAGTGCCCTGACAGAGAACACTGAAGCTTTCTTT	CASSALTENTEAFF
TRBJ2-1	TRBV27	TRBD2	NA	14	TGTGCCACCCGACTAGCGGGGGGCTACAATGAGCAGTTCTTC	CATRLAGGYNEQFF
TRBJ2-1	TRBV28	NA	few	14	TGTGCCAGCGCCGGGAGTAGCGGTTACAATGAGCAGTTCTTC	CASAGSSGYNEQFF
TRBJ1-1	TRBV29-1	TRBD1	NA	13	TGCAGCGTGGGGACAGGGGTGAACACTGAAGCTTTCTTT	CSVGTGVNTEAFF
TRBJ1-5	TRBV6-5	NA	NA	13	TGTGCCAGCAGCCTGCAGTGGAATCAGCCCCAGCATTTT	CASSLQWNQPQHF
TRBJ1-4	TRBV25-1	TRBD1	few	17	TGTGCCAGCACACAAACACCGGGACAGGGCCCCGGTGGAAAACTGTTTTTT	CASTQTPGQGPGGKLFF
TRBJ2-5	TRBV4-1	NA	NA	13	TGCGCCAGCAGCCTCCAGTACCAAGAGACCCAGTACTTC	CASSLQYQETQYF
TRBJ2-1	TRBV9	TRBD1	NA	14	TGTGCCAGCAGCGGGACAGGGGCCTACAATGAGCAGTTCTTC	CASSGTGAYNEQFF
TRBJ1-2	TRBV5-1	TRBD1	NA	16	TGCGCCAGCAGCTTGGGGGACAGGGCTCAGAACTATGGCTACACCTTC	CASSLGDRAQNYGYTF
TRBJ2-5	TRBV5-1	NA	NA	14	TGCGCCAGCAGCATTCAACCGGGCCAAGAGACCCAGTACTTC	CASSIQPGQETQYF
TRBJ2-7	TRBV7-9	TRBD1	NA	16	TGTGCCAGCAGCTTGTGGACAGGGGTTTCATTTTACGAGCAGTACTTC	CASSLWTGVSFYEQYF
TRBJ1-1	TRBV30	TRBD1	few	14	TGTGCCTGGAGTCCCGGGACAGGGTACACTGAAGCTTTCTTT	CAWSPGTGYTEAFF
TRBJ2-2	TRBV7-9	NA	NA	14	TGTGCCAGCAGCTTTTTCCAGAACACCGGGGAGCTGTTTTTT	CASSFFQNTGELFF
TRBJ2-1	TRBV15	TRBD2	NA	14	TGTGCCACCAGGCGGGGGACCCTCTTCGGTGAGCAGTTCTTC	CATRRGTLFGEQFF
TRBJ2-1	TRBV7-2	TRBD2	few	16	TGTGCCAGCAGCGCATCTCTAGCGGGGAACTACAATGAGCAGTTCTTC	CASSASLAGNYNEQFF
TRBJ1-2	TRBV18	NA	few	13	TGTGCCAGCTCACCCTCCGGGACAAGTGGCTACACCTTC	CASSPSGTSGYTF
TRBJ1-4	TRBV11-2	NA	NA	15	TGTGCCAGCAGCCCCGCGGGGCTCGGTAATGAAAAACTGTTTTTT	CASSPAGLGNEKLFF
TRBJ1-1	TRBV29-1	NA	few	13	TGCAGCGTTGAAGCACAGGGGAACACTGAAGCTTTCTTT	CSVEAQGNTEAFF
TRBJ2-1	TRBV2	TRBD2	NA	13	TGTGCCAGCAGTGGGACTAGCGACAATGAGCAGTTCTTC	CASSGTSDNEQFF
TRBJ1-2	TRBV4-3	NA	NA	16	TGCGCCAGCAGCCGAGGCGGGACCGACCACCTCTATGGCTACACCTTC	CASSRGGTDHLYGYTF
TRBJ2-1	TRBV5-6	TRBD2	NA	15	TGTGCCAGCACCGATAGACTAGCGGGCTACAATGAGCAGTTCTTC	CASTDRLAGYNEQFF
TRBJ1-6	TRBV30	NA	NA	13	TGTGCCTGGTCCGGACTGGGAGATTCACCCCTCCACTTT	CAWSGLGDSPLHF
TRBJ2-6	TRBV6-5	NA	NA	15	TGTGCCAGCAGTTTGGGAGACTCTGGGGCCAACGTCCTGACTTTC	CASSLGDSGANVLTF
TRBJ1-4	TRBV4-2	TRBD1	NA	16	TGTGCCAGCAGCCAAGCTGGACAGGCCTATAATGAAAAACTGTTTTTT	CASSQAGQAYNEKLFF
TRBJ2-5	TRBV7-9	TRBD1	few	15	TGTGCCAGCAGCTTGCAGACAGGGATCCAAGAGACCCAGTACTTC	CASSLQTGIQETQYF
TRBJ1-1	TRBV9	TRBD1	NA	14	TGTGCCAGCAGCCTCTCGACAGGGAGCACTGAAGCTTTCTTT	CASSLSTGSTEAFF
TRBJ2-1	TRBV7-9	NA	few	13	TGTGCCAGCTTCGACAGGTTCACTCATGAGCAGTTCTTC	CASFDRFTHEQFF
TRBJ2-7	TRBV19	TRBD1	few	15	TGTGCCAGTAGTATGGGGACAGGGGCGAACTACGAGCAGTACTTC	CASSMGTGANYEQYF
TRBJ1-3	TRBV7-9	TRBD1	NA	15	TGTGCCAGCAGCTTAGAAGCAGGGGGTGGAAACACCATATATTTT	CASSLEAGGGNTIYF
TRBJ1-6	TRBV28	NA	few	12	TGTGCCAGCAGCGGGGGGAATTCACCCCTCCACTTT	CASSGGNSPLHF
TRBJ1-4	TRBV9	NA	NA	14	TGTGCCAGCAGCGTGGGAGGAACTAATGAAAAACTGTTTTTT	CASSVGGTNEKLFF
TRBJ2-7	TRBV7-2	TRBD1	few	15	TGTGCCAGCGGGGACAGGGGAGGAAGCTCCTACGAGCAGTACTTC	CASGDRGGSSYEQYF
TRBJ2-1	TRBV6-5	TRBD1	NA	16	TGTGCCAGCAGTTCGAGGTACGGGACAGGGCCCAATGAGCAGTTCTTC	CASSSRYGTGPNEQFF
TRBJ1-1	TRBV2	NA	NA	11	TGTGCCAGCAGCTTGAACTTTGAAGCTTTCTTT	CASSLNFEAFF
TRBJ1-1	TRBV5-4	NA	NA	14	TGTGCCAGCAGCTTAAAGACAGGGAACACTGAAGCTTTCTTT	CASSLKTGNTEAFF
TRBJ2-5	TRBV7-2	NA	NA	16	TGTGCCAGCAGCTTTTTTCCGGCGGGGCAACAAGAGACCCAGTACTTC	CASSFFPAGQQETQYF
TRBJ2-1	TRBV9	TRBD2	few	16	TGTGCCAGCAGCGTTCTTTGGACTAGCGGGGTAAATGAGCAGTTCTTC	CASSVLWTSGVNEQFF
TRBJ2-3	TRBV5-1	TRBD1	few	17	TGCGCCAGCAGCCGGACGGTACGGGGACAGGGACCAGATACGCAGTATTTT	CASSRTVRGQGPDTQYF
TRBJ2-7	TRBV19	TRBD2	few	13	TGTGCCAGTAGTATTAGCGGGGCCTACGAGCAGTACTTC	CASSISGAYEQYF
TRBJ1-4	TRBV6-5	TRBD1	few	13	TGTGCCAGCGCCTGGGACAGGGGTGAAAAACTGTTTTTT	CASAWDRGEKLFF
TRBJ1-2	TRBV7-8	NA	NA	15	TGTGCCAGCAGCCTCGGGGGTGGCGTTGACTATGGCTACACCTTC	CASSLGGGVDYGYTF